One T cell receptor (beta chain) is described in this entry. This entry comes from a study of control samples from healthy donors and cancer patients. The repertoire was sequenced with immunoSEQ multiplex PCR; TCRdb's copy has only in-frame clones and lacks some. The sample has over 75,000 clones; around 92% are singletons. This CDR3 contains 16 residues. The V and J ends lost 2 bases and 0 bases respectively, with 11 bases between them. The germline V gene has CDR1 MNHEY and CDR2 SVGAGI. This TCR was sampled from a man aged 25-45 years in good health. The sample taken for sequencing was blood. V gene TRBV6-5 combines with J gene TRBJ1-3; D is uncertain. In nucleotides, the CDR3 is TGTGCCAGCAGTTACGATAGGGTCTCCTCTGGAAACACCATATATTTT. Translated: CASSYDRVSSGNTIYF.